Shown below are 17 T cell receptor beta chains from a single sample sequenced in a study of cytomegalovirus exposure and HLA in healthy donors. PCR primers comprised 60 Vbeta and 13 Jbeta primers. Here immunoSEQ multiplex PCR was the method, and the copy in TCRdb shows in-frame clones only, minus some. The sample carries 100,000 to 150,000 clones, roughly 80% recorded once. Sequenced material: PBMCs. Source of these receptors: a man aged 25 to 40 in good health and CMV-seropositive.

V is TRBV10-2 and J is TRBJ2-7; 11 bases are a match to TRBD2. Germline CDR1 reads WSHSY; CDR2 reads SAAADI. V was pared by 8 bases and J by 5 bases, with 5 bases of the junction left unmatched. The CDR3 consists of 13 residues. The CDR3 sequence: CASRLAGTHEQYF. The CDR3 region has the DNA TGCGCCAGCCGACTAGCGGGAACGCACGAGCAGTACTTC.

The V call is TRBV7-2, the J call TRBJ1-5; D uncertain. The CDR3 is 12 residues long. Germline-derived CDR1 and CDR2 are SGHTA and FQGNSA. V lost 1 base to trimming and J lost 7 bases, with 5 bases between them. CDR3 amino acids: CASSLGAQPQHF. CDR3 in DNA: TGTGCCAGCAGCTTAGGAGCACAGCCCCAGCATTTT.

This clone was recorded once. This chain links TRBV29-1 with TRBJ2-3, with TRBD1 matching 9 bases. This CDR3 has 15 residues. The trim removed 5 bases at V and 4 bases at J, leaving 10 bases unmatched. Germline-derived CDR1 and CDR2 are SQVTM and ANQGSEA. CDR3 DNA sequence: TGCAGCGTTCGCCCCGGACAGGGGAGATCAGATACGCAGTATTTT. Protein sequence: CSVRPGQGRSDTQYF.

CDR3 bases: TGTGCCAGCAGTGGGGAGATCACCGGGGAGCTGTTTTTT. It codes for CASSGEITGELFF. V and J are TRBV6-4 and TRBJ2-2; possible D gene TRBD2, 5 bases. V was clipped by 4 bases and J by 4 bases, with 7 bases between them. The germline V gene encodes CDR1 MRHNA and CDR2 SNTAGT. There are 13 residues in the CDR3.

This clone was found a few times. The chain combines TRBV18 with TRBJ2-7; possibly TRBD2 for D (5 bases). The V end lost 3 bases, the J end lost 1 base, and 13 bases lay between the germline ends. Germline loops: CDR1 KGHSH, CDR2 LQKENI. The CDR3 runs 15 residues. CDR3 nucleotides: TGTGCCAGCTCACCTCCAAACGGGGATTCCTACGAGCAGTACTTC. Its translation is CASSPPNGDSYEQYF.

The chain is built from TRBV5-4 and TRBJ1-5; 9 bases are shared with TRBD1. V shed 4 bases, J shed 5 bases, and the junction held 7 bases outside the gene matches. CDR1 SGHNT and CDR2 YYREEE come from the germline V gene (reference sequence). CDR3 length equals 15 residues. DNA for the CDR3: TGTGCCAGCAGCAAAGGGACAGGGAGAGATCAGCCCCAGCATTTT. It yields the protein CASSKGTGRDQPQHF.

The chain carries TRBV5-1 and TRBJ2-7, with D possibly TRBD1 on 5 matching bases. The germline V gene has CDR1 SGHRS and CDR2 YFSETQ. The CDR3 has 14 amino acids. V lost 1 base to trimming and J lost 7 bases, with 15 bases between them. CDR3 loop: CASSLRQGGREQYF. In DNA form, the CDR3 reads TGCGCCAGCAGCTTGCGGCAGGGCGGCCGTGAGCAGTACTTC. Based on the CDR3 plus reference TRBV5-1 and TRBJ2-7, the full variable domain is KAGVTQTPRYLIKTRGQQVTLSCSPISGHRSVSWYQQTPGQGLQFLFEYFSETQRNKGNFPGRFSGRQFSNSRSEMNVSTLELGDSALYLCASSLRQGGREQYFGPGTRLTVT.

There are a few counts of this clone. CDR3 DNA: TGTGCCAGCAGCTCCGGGGTGGTAGCTTTCTTT. It codes for CASSSGVVAFF. This chain joins TRBV5-5 and TRBJ1-1, with unresolved D. Deletions cut 3 bases from V and 10 bases from J, with 10 bases between. The CDR3 covers 11 residues. The germline CDR1 and CDR2 sequences are SGHKS and YYEKEE (reference sequence).

The rearrangement joins TRBV7-9 to TRBJ1-1; tentative D call: TRBD1 (5 bases). The CDR3 sequence is 17 residues long. The germline V gene has CDR1 SEHNR and CDR2 FQNEAQ (reference sequence). Trimming took 1 base from V and 0 from J, leaving 15 bases between them. The CDR3 here is CASSLGALGGVNTEAFF. CDR3 DNA sequence: TGTGCCAGCAGCTTAGGGGCTTTGGGAGGGGTGAACACTGAAGCTTTCTTT.

The chain recombines TRBV28 with TRBJ2-7; D ambiguous. Per germline, CDR1 MDHEN and CDR2 SYDVKM. V dropped 7 bases and J dropped 3 bases, with 13 bases sitting between them. The length of the CDR3 is 13 residues. The DNA of the CDR3 is TGTGCCAGCACTCTGACTGCTAACTACGAGCAGTACTTC. Protein sequence: CASTLTANYEQYF.

This chain links TRBV7-2 with TRBJ1-1; 9 nucleotides match TRBD1. V was clipped by 5 bases and J by 7 bases; unmatched bases: 5. Germline CDR1 and CDR2: SGHTA and FQGNSA. The length of the CDR3 is 13 residues. The CDR3 bases are TGTGCCAGCAGCCCTCCGGGACAGGGTGAAGCTTTCTTT. As protein: CASSPPGQGEAFF.

The chain recombines TRBV18 with TRBJ2-7; TRBD2 aligns across 9 bases. CDR1 is KGHSH and CDR2 is LQKENI in the germline V gene. The CDR3 runs to 14 residues. V dropped 4 bases and J dropped 5; count of bases not matched to a gene: 6. The CDR3 DNA sequence: TGTGCCAGCTCACAGCAGCGGGGGGCCGACGAGCAGTACTTC. Translation gives CASSQQRGADEQYF.

V and J are TRBV11-1 and TRBJ2-1, with 8 bases fitting TRBD1. Per germline, CDR1 SGHAT and CDR2 FQDESV (reference sequence). The V and J ends lost 4 bases and 4 bases, in that order; junction bases with no gene match: 3. This CDR3 is built from 14 residues. The CDR3 is CASSSGQVYNEQFF. The CDR3 nucleotides read TGTGCCAGCAGCTCGGGACAGGTTTACAATGAGCAGTTCTTC.

This clone was observed a handful of times. The CDR3 sequence is CSVIASGGSEAFF. The CDR3, as DNA: TGCAGCGTTATAGCTTCGGGGGGCTCTGAAGCTTTCTTT. The J gene is TRBJ1-1, the V gene TRBV29-1; tentative D call: TRBD1 (6 bases). Per the germline V gene, CDR1 is SQVTM and CDR2 is ANQGSEA. The V gene lost 5 bases and the J gene lost 6 bases, with 16 bases spanning the gap. CDR3 size: 13 residues.

DNA of the CDR3: TGTGCCACCCGAAAGACAGGGGACACTGAAGCTTTCTTT. As protein: CATRKTGDTEAFF. The V call is TRBV6-5, the J call TRBJ1-1, with TRBD1 matching over 8 bases. Looked up from germline, CDR1 is MNHEY and CDR2 is SVGAGI. The CDR3 has 13 residues. Trimming cost V 10 bases and J 3 bases; bases outside gene matches: 7.

The CDR3 loop is CASSSARGNEQFF. CDR3 bases: TGTGCCAGCAGCTCCGCTAGAGGCAATGAGCAGTTCTTC. This rearrangement joins TRBV5-8 to TRBJ2-1; D unresolved. CDR1 is SGHTS, CDR2 YDEGEE, per germline. The CDR3 covers 13 residues. V lost 3 bases and J lost 6, with 10 bases in between.

The chain employs TRBV7-9 and TRBJ1-5, with a possible D match to TRBD1 (5 bases). CDR3 length: 14 amino acids. The ends were cut back, 5 bases at V and 0 bases at J, with 8 bases in the middle. CDR1 and CDR2 (germline): SEHNR, FQNEAQ (reference sequence). Written as DNA, the CDR3 is TGTGCCAGCAGCGACAGATATAGCAATCAGCCCCAGCATTTT. Amino acids: CASSDRYSNQPQHF.